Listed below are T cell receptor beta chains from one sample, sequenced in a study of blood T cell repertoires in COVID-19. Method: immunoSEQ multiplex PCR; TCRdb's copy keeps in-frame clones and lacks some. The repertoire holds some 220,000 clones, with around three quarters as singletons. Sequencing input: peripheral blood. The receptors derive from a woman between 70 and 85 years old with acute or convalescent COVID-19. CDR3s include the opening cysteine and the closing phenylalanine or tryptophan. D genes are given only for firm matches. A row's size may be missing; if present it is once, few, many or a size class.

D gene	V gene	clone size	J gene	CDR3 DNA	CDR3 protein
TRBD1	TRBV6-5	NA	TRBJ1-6	TGTGCCAGCGGCTCTCAGGGGGCAGATTCACCCCTCCACTTT	CASGSQGADSPLHF
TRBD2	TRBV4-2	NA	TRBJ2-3	TGTGCCAGCAGCCAAGCTACGACAGCTAGCGGTGGGACAGATACGCAGTATTTT	CASSQATTASGGTDTQYF
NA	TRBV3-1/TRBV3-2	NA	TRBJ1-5	TGTGCCAGCAGCCAAGAGAGCCAGCCCCAGCATTTT	CASSQESQPQHF
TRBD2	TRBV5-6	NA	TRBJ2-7	TGTGCCAGCTCCCGACTAGCGGGGGGAGCCCCTTACGAGCAGTACTTC	CASSRLAGGAPYEQYF
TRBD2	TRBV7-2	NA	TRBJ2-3	TGTGCCAGCAGCTTGAGACTAGCGGGGTCCACAGATACGCAGTATTTT	CASSLRLAGSTDTQYF
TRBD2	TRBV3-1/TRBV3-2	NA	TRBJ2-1	TGTGCCAGCAGCCGCCGGGCTAGCGGGGGGTACAATGAGCAGTTCTTC	CASSRRASGGYNEQFF
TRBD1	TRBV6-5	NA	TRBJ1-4	TGTGCCAGCGGCCGACAGGGGACAACTAATGAAAAACTGTTTTTT	CASGRQGTTNEKLFF
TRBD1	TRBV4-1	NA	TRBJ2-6	TGCGCCAGCAGCCAAGCGGGTCCAGGGGGCTCTGGGGCCAACGTCCTGACTTTC	CASSQAGPGGSGANVLTF
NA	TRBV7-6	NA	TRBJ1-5	TGTGCCAGCAGCCCCGAGGTAGGAACCCTCAATCAGCCCCAGCATTTT	CASSPEVGTLNQPQHF
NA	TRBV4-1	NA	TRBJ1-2	TGCGCCAGCAGCCAAGGGGGGGGAGGCTATGGCTACACCTTC	CASSQGGGGYGYTF
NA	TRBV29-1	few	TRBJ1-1	TGCAGCGCCCACCGGACCAGGGACACTGAAGCTTTCTTT	CSAHRTRDTEAFF
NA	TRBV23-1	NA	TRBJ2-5	TGCGCCAGCAGTCAATGCCAGAAGGAGACCCAGTACTTC	CASSQCQKETQYF
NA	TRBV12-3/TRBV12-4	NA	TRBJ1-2	TGTGCCAGCAGTTTGGGAGACACCTATGGCTACACCTTC	CASSLGDTYGYTF
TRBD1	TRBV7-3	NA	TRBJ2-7	TGTGCCAGCAGCTTAATGGGGGACAGGGGTTCAACCTCTAATACACTCGGCTCCTACGAGCAGTACTTC	CASSLMGDRGSTSNTLGSYEQYF
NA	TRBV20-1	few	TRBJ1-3	TGCAGTGCTAGTAGGGGGAGCTCTGGAAACACCATATATTTT	CSASRGSSGNTIYF
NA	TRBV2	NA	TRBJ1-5	TGTGCCAGCAGTGAAGCTAAGGCAGGGGTCCTGGGGGTTCAGCCCCAGCATTTT	CASSEAKAGVLGVQPQHF